Sequencing of this T cell receptor beta chain was carried out in a study of T cell responses to AZD1222 COVID-19 vaccine. The germline CDR1 and CDR2 sequences are SGHAT and FQNNGV. V was shortened by 1 base and J by 4 bases, with 13 bases between the two germline ends. The CDR3 spans 15 residues. Study-level findings and limits: Spike-wide coverage was observed for vaccine-associated CD4 TCRs, with dominant responses at 160-218 and 743-854. It should be noted that donors were predominantly white British and more often female, and clonal diversity was possibly underestimated. Every sample of the repertoires postdated the peak T cell response.

With respect to this clone: The antigen is undetermined.

Sequencing was performed with immunoSEQ multiplex PCR; in TCRdb, only in-frame clones are kept and a portion is missing. The sample holds over 120,000 clones, 80% to 95% seen once. The chain couples TRBV11-2 to TRBJ1-2, with TRBD1 as a possible D gene (5 bases). The material sequenced was peripheral blood, taken 28 days after the second AZD1222 dose. The sequence came from an adult who received the AZD1222 COVID-19 vaccine. CDR3 DNA sequence: TGTGCCAGCAGCTTAGTTGGGGGGGTAGGCTATGGCTACACCTTC. The encoded protein is CASSLVGGVGYGYTF.